This T cell receptor beta chain was sequenced during a study of T cells in tumors after PD-1 blockade. The study's findings and limits: Roughly 40% of tumor TCR clonotypes were also found in blood.

As regards this clone: Antigen: not known.

Input was roughly 550 ng to 6,500 ng of genomic DNA from tumor or blood. Germline V gene sequence: CDR1 LNHDA, CDR2 SQIVND (reference sequence). Losses at the gene ends were 5 bases for V and 1 base for J; bases not matched to a gene: 5. CDR3 length equals 15 residues. Here immunoSEQ multiplex PCR was the method, and the copy in TCRdb shows in-frame clones only, minus some. The repertoire holds about 60,000 clones, with 74% as singletons. The specimen was PBMCs, collected after anti-PD-1 treatment. This rearrangement joins TRBV19 to TRBJ1-1; 9 nucleotides line up with TRBD1. The sequence came from a human donor with basal cell carcinoma. The CDR3 coding sequence is TGTGCCAGTAGTCTGGACAGGGGTACGAACACTGAAGCTTTCTTT. It specifies CASSLDRGTNTEAFF.